This T cell receptor beta chain was sequenced for a study of OX40 agonist ivuxolimab in advanced cancers. With respect to this clone: What it binds is not known.

Clones were sequenced by immunoSEQ multiplex PCR, and TCRdb holds only the in-frame ones, with some missing. Found here are approximately 89,000 clones, around 90% of them singletons; the top ten hold about 2%. Study-wide results and limits: Blood T cells, both CD4+ and CD8+, expanded clonally by week 6 at 0.1 to 3.0 mg/kg. Determination of antigen specificity was not performed for the expanded peripheral T cells.

Per the germline V gene, CDR1 is SGHVS and CDR2 is FNYEAQ. The CDR3 consists of 14 residues. V was cut by 1 base and J by 9 bases, with 13 bases left in between. J is TRBJ1-5 and V is TRBV7-6; D is uncertain. The clonotype comes from an adult with an advanced solid tumor such as melanoma, head and neck, liver or kidney cancer. The sample was CD4+ or CD8+ T cells sorted from blood, taken in a trial of the OX40 agonist ivuxolimab. As DNA, the CDR3 is TGTGCCAGCAGCTTAGAGTCCGACCGGGGGCCCCAGCATTTT. Its translation is CASSLESDRGPQHF.